Listed here are 24 T cell receptor beta chains from one sample, sequenced in a study of response to subunit inactivated influenza vaccine (dated by TCRdb to the late 2010s). Library prep was done by RT-PCR. The sequencing machine was an Illumina HiSeq 2500. TCRdb's own reprocessing of the public reads used fastp at Q25 and MiXCR and kept productive beta chains. All rows with the same CDR3 protein become a single entry with the most common DNA and genes. In all, the sample holds about 620,000 distinct CDR3 sequences, and approximately 10% of those were seen once. Clones ranked in the top ten supply more than 9.5% of the sample. The sample also formed part of further work on T cells expressing NK-cell markers. The second study's authors report: TCR beta cDNA libraries were made by 5'RACE template switching that added a universal primer site and unique molecular identifiers.

The sample was PBMCs from blood, taken on the day of vaccination. The source is a man in his fifties who received an inactivated influenza vaccine. Donor details come from another sample of the same person, matched by shared clones.

The chain employs TRBV5-5 and TRBJ1-1, with 7 bases that match TRBD1. V shed 10 bases, J shed 11 bases, and the junction held 17 bases outside the gene matches. The CDR3 spans 13 residues. The V gene's germline CDR1 is SGHKS and CDR2 YYEKEE (reference sequence). Here the CDR3 DNA reads TGTGCCTGCACCCCAGACAGGGCGGTTCCGGCTTTCTTT. It encodes CACTPDRAVPAFF.

This clonotype occurred many times. The J gene is TRBJ2-2, the V gene TRBV2; weak D call: TRBD2 (6 bases). Germline loops: CDR1 SNHLY, CDR2 FYNNEI. This CDR3 has 16 residues. Trimming took off 3 bases at V and 4 bases at J, with 15 bases between the two ends. The CDR3 DNA reads TGTGCCAGCAGTGATGGGGGGTATAGAGGCACCGGGGAGCTGTTTTTT. As protein: CASSDGGYRGTGELFF.

J is TRBJ2-5 and V is TRBV2, with D possibly matching TRBD2 (5 bases). From germline, CDR1 is SNHLY and CDR2 FYNNEI. The V end was cut by 6 bases, the J end by 2 bases, with 19 bases between. This CDR3 region has 16 residues. CDR3 in DNA: TGTGCCAGCAGAAGAGCGGAGCCAGGTCGGCAAGAGACCCAGTACTTC. This codes for CASRRAEPGRQETQYF.

The chain recombines TRBV6-5 with TRBJ1-2, with no clear D. The V gene lost 4 bases and the J gene lost 4 bases, with 16 bases spanning the gap. Per the germline V gene, CDR1 is MNHEY and CDR2 is SVGAGI. The CDR3 extends over 15 amino acids. Here the CDR3 reads CASSLTDLTSYGYTF. The CDR3 region has the DNA TGTGCCAGCAGTTTAACAGACCTTACTAGCTATGGCTACACCTTC.

This clonotype occurred a few times. The rearrangement links TRBV5-1 to TRBJ2-1; TRBD2 might be the D (6 bases). This CDR3 region has 15 residues. Germline V gene lookup returns CDR1 SGHRS and CDR2 YFSETQ. V was cut by 2 bases and J by 2 bases, with 11 bases left in between. This CDR3 reads CASSLAGRTYNEQFF. The CDR3 nucleotides read TGCGCCAGCAGCTTAGCGGGCCGGACCTACAATGAGCAGTTCTTC.

This sequence joins TRBV29-1 and TRBJ1-5; a weak D match, TRBD1 (5 bases). Germline V gives CDR1 SQVTM, CDR2 ANQGSEA. This CDR3 comprises 13 residues. V dropped 6 bases and J dropped 7 bases, with 16 bases sitting between them. The CDR3 DNA reads TGCAGCGTCGGGGCAAACCGTGACCAGCCCCAGCATTTT. As protein: CSVGANRDQPQHF.

The rearrangement links TRBV5-1 to TRBJ2-4; 7 bases agree with TRBD1. The V segment lost 3 bases and the J segment 6 bases; nucleotides outside the gene matches: 21. Germline values: CDR1 SGHRS, CDR2 YFSETQ. CDR3 length equals 19 residues. The CDR3 spells CASSSPSRQGGGRGNIQYF. CDR3 sequence (DNA): TGCGCCAGCAGCTCACCTAGCCGACAGGGTGGGGGTCGTGGAAACATTCAGTACTTC.

CDR3 residues: CSAPLSGSAEQYF. The CDR3 coding sequence is TGCAGTGCCCCTCTTAGCGGGAGCGCCGAGCAGTACTTC. The V call is TRBV20-1, the J call TRBJ2-7; 9 bases agree with TRBD2. J was trimmed by 6 bases and V by 6 bases; bases with no gene match: 9. The CDR3 is 13 residues long. Germline values: CDR1 DFQATT, CDR2 SNEGSKA (reference sequence).

This clonotype appeared a few times. The V gene is TRBV20-1, the J gene TRBJ2-5; unclear D gene. The germline gives CDR1 DFQATT, CDR2 SNEGSKA (reference sequence). This CDR3 comprises 16 residues. The V gene lost 0 bases and the J gene lost 0 bases, with 14 bases spanning the gap. CDR3 sequence reads: CSARDRAVLYQETQYF. The CDR3 DNA reads TGCAGTGCTAGAGATCGTGCAGTACTGTACCAAGAGACCCAGTACTTC.

This chain connects TRBV6-5 to TRBJ1-1; TRBD1 is a possible D gene (5 bases). Germline assignment: CDR1 MNHEY and CDR2 SVGAGI. This CDR3 comprises 15 residues. V was cut by 2 bases and J by 0 bases, with 10 bases left in between. The CDR3 loop is CASSYGPGLNTEAFF. The CDR3 nucleotides read TGTGCCAGCAGTTACGGCCCGGGGCTGAACACTGAAGCTTTCTTT.

This rearrangement joins TRBV7-2 to TRBJ1-1; tentative D call: TRBD1 (5 bases). This CDR3 comprises 13 residues. The germline V and J ends were trimmed by 6 bases and 5 bases, with 13 bases remaining between them. Germline CDR1 SGHTA, CDR2 FQGNSA. CDR3 sequence reads: CASRYLGGTEAFF. The CDR3 coding sequence is TGTGCCAGCAGATACTTGGGGGGTACTGAAGCTTTCTTT.

There are many counts of this clonotype. The chain is built from TRBV6-2 or TRBV6-3 and TRBJ2-7; 13 nucleotides match TRBD2. Germline V lookup: CDR1 MNHEY, CDR2 SVGEGT. CDR3 length: 17 amino acids. With 5 bases clipped from V and 0 bases from J, the junction kept 7 bases outside the gene matches. The CDR3 loop reads CASSKPGLAGSSYEQYF. In nucleotides, the CDR3 is TGTGCCAGCAGTAAACCGGGACTAGCGGGAAGCTCCTACGAGCAGTACTTC.

The gene calls are TRBV29-1 and TRBJ1-5; D might be TRBD1 (5 bases). Germline CDR1 SQVTM, CDR2 ANQGSEA. Trimming pared 0 bases from V and 4 bases from J, leaving 7 bases between. The CDR3 sequence is 13 residues long. CDR3 nucleotide sequence: TGCAGCGTTGAAGAGGACATGAATCAGCCCCAGCATTTT. Translation gives CSVEEDMNQPQHF.

Ten or more counts support this clonotype. The junction does not match germline at one end; this may be a read error. The CDR3 bases are TGTGCCAGCAGCTTACTTTCCTTCAATGAGCAGTTCTTC. Protein: CASSLLSFNEQFF. V and J are TRBV7-2 and TRBJ2-1; D is unclear. This CDR3 region has 13 residues. Per the germline V gene, CDR1 is SGHTA and CDR2 is FQGNSA.

The V and J genes are TRBV6-2 or TRBV6-3 and TRBJ2-4; 13 bases map to TRBD2. Trimming removed 5 bases from V and 5 bases from J; junction bases left unmatched: 3. The CDR3 totals 15 residues. Germline lookup yields CDR1 MNHEY and CDR2 SVGEGT. Here the CDR3 DNA reads TGTGCCAGCAGTACGGGACTAGCGGGACAAAACATTCAGTACTTC. Residues: CASSTGLAGQNIQYF.

The chain is built from TRBV18 and TRBJ2-3; 8 bases match TRBD1. This CDR3 contains 15 residues. V was clipped by 8 bases and J by 0 bases; unmatched bases: 7. Germline V lookup: CDR1 KGHSH, CDR2 LQKENI. The CDR3 DNA reads as TGTGCCAGCCATGGACAGGGTCGTAGCACAGATACGCAGTATTTT. This translates into CASHGQGRSTDTQYF.

The chain employs TRBV7-3 and TRBJ2-7; 14 positions agree with TRBD2. Germline CDR1 SGHTA, CDR2 FQGTGA. This CDR3 region has 18 residues. The J segment lost 0 bases and the V segment lost 5 bases, leaving 9 bases of the junction unmatched. CDR3: CASSPGLAGVKFSYEQYF. The CDR3 coding sequence is TGTGCCAGCAGCCCGGGACTAGCGGGAGTTAAATTCTCCTACGAGCAGTACTTC.

This clonotype was recorded a few times. The genes are TRBV5-1 and TRBJ1-1; 8 bases map to TRBD1. Trimming cost V 5 bases and J 5 bases; bases outside gene matches: 11. Germline CDR1 reads SGHRS; CDR2 reads YFSETQ. CDR3 length equals 15 residues. CDR3 amino acids: CASRRRDRFVTEAFF. The DNA for the CDR3 is TGCGCCAGCAGACGCCGGGACAGGTTTGTGACTGAAGCTTTCTTT.

This clonotype has a handful of counts. The rearrangement joins TRBV12-3 or TRBV12-4 to TRBJ2-3; 9 bases agree with TRBD2. Trimming removed 8 bases from V and 0 bases from J; junction bases left unmatched: 15. There are 18 residues in the CDR3. The CDR3 DNA sequence: TGTGCCAGCGCGAAGGGTTACTTGCGGGAGGGAAGCACAGATACGCAGTATTTT. Protein product: CASAKGYLREGSTDTQYF.

In this sample, this clonotype turned up a few times. This chain uses TRBV6-5 with TRBJ2-3; no definite D call. Germline lookup yields CDR1 MNHEY and CDR2 SVGAGI. The germline V and J ends were trimmed by 5 bases and 0 bases, with 12 bases remaining between them. This CDR3 comprises 15 residues. The CDR3 spells CASSTDWASTDTQYF. CDR3 nucleotide sequence: TGTGCCAGCAGTACCGATTGGGCTAGCACAGATACGCAGTATTTT.

The chain recombines TRBV7-9 with TRBJ2-7; the D is unclear. The CDR3 consists of 15 residues. Germline V gene lookup returns CDR1 SEHNR and CDR2 FQNEAQ (reference sequence). V gave up 3 bases and J gave up 4 bases, with 16 bases separating them. The CDR3 loop reads CASSLVQVGSYEQYF. The CDR3, as DNA: TGTGCCAGCAGCTTGGTGCAGGTAGGGTCTTACGAGCAGTACTTC.

This clonotype was seen just once. The J gene is TRBJ2-5, the V gene TRBV29-1; the D is unclear. This CDR3 comprises 10 residues. Germline V lookup: CDR1 SQVTM, CDR2 ANQGSEA. V was cut by 7 bases and J by 3 bases, with 6 bases left in between. The CDR3 spells CSGTKETQYF. Written as DNA, the CDR3 is TGCAGCGGGACGAAAGAGACCCAGTACTTC. Looking up the rest from reference TRBV29-1 and TRBJ2-5 gives the full variable domain: SAVISQKPSRDICQRGTSLTIQCQVDSQVTMMFWYRQQPGQSLTLIATANQGSEATYESGFVIDKFPISRPNLTFSTLTVSNMSPEDSSIYLCSGTKETQYFGPGTRLLVL.

This clonotype appeared many times. The DNA of the CDR3 is TGTGCCAGCAGTTTATGGGACAGGACCTTCTATGGCTACACCTTC. It codes for CASSLWDRTFYGYTF. The chain employs TRBV12-3 or TRBV12-4 and TRBJ1-2, with 8 bases aligning to TRBD1. This CDR3 spans 15 amino acids. V dropped 2 bases and J dropped 4; count of bases not matched to a gene: 6.

This clonotype was found many times. The chain carries TRBV12-3 or TRBV12-4 and TRBJ1-5; D may be TRBD1 (6 bases). Trimming cost V 2 bases and J 4 bases, with 9 bases left between them. The CDR3 length is 14 residues. The CDR3 spells CASSLQGTNQPQHF. Here the CDR3 DNA reads TGTGCCAGCAGTTTACAAGGGACAAATCAGCCCCAGCATTTT.